This T cell receptor beta chain was sequenced during a study of T cell responses to AZD1222 COVID-19 vaccine. Study-wide context: The study pooled second doses at about 4 or about 12 weeks. Study outcomes and limitations: Sampling captured repertoires only after the peak T cell response. Regions 160-218 and 743-854 held dominance among vaccine-associated CD4 TCRs, which spanned spike.

In its sample, this clone was seen once. The antigen remains unidentified. In germline, CDR1 is SGHRS, CDR2 YFSETQ. This CDR3 region has 16 residues. The V and J ends lost 2 bases and 0 bases respectively, with 9 bases between them. Only in-frame clones appear in the TCRdb table, and some are missing; sequencing was by immunoSEQ multiplex PCR. The sample has 100,000 to 150,000 clones, around 85% seen once. The clonotype comes from an adult in good health. Sample: peripheral blood, taken on day 0 of AZD1222 vaccination. V gene TRBV5-1 combines with J gene TRBJ1-6; D remains ambiguous. The CDR3: CASSFTYTSYNSPLHF. In nucleotides, the CDR3 is TGCGCCAGCAGCTTTACTTACACCTCCTATAATTCACCCCTCCACTTT.